This record concerns one TCR beta chain sequence. Germline V lookup: CDR1 DFQATT, CDR2 SNEGSKA (reference sequence). Trimming took 3 bases from V and 4 from J, leaving 16 bases between them. CDR3 length: 14 residues. The data stem from a study of Graves' ophthalmopathy and Graves' hyperthyroidism. Study summary: No treatment had been given when peripheral blood was collected at initial diagnosis.

RNA transcripts served as template for amplifying TCR beta CDR3 sequences. Following a first-round RT-PCR that used HTBI primers, a second-round multiplex PCR was carried out. TCRdb analysed the multiplex PCR reads with MiXCR anew, one entry per CDR3 protein. This table holds 650,000 to 900,000 distinct CDR3 sequences, 40% found once. The source material was peripheral blood. J is TRBJ2-7 and V is TRBV20-1, with D perhaps TRBD1 (6 bases). The sequence was collected from an adult man with Graves' ophthalmopathy. CDR3 DNA: TGCAGTGCTAGTTCCAGGGGTTTACGTTACGAGCAGTACTTC. This gives the protein CSASSRGLRYEQYF.